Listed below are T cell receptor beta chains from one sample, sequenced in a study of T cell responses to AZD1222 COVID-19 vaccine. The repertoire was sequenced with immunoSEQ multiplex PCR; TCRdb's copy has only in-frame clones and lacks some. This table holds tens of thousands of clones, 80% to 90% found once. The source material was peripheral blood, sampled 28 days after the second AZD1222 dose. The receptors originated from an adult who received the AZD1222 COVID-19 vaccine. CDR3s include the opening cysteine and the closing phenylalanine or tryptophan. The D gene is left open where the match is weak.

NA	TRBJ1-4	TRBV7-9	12	CASSLTGKMLFF	TGTGCCAGCAGCCTTACAGGGAAGATGCTGTTTTTT
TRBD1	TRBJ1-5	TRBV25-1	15	CASSPVGQTNQPQHF	TGTGCCAGCAGCCCCGTGGGACAGACAAATCAGCCCCAGCATTTT
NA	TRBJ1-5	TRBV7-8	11	CASSSLGPQHF	TGTGCCAGCAGCAGTTTGGGACCCCAGCATTTT
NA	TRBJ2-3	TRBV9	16	CASSKLTNTLGHTQYF	TGTGCCAGCAGCAAACTGACGAACACGCTGGGACATACGCAGTATTTT
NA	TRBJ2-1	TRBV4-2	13	CASSQDPLTEQFF	TGTGCCAGCAGCCAAGACCCGCTAACTGAGCAGTTCTTC
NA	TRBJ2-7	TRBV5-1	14	CASSEGGSGNEQYF	TGCGCCAGCAGCGAAGGAGGGAGTGGGAACGAGCAGTACTTC
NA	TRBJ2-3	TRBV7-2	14	CASSPQGSTDTQYF	TGTGCCAGCAGCCCCCAGGGGAGCACAGATACGCAGTATTTT
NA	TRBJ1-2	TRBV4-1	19	CASSHGVLGIRRRPHGYTF	TGCGCCAGCAGCCATGGGGTGTTGGGCATCCGACGACGACCTCATGGCTACACCTTC
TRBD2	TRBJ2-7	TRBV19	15	CASSIPSGRGYEQYF	TGTGCCAGTAGTATACCGTCAGGGAGGGGCTACGAGCAGTACTTC
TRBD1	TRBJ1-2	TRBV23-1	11	CASDRDYGYTF	TGCGCCAGCGACAGGGACTATGGCTACACCTTC
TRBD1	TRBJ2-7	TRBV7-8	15	CASSAPGTGNAEQYF	TGTGCCAGCAGCGCCCCCGGGACAGGGAACGCCGAGCAGTACTTC
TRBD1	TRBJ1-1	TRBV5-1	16	CASSLRTGGGVTEAFF	TGCGCCAGCAGCTTGCGGACAGGGGGCGGGGTCACTGAAGCTTTCTTT
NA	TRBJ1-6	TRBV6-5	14	CASRAGPFESPLHF	TGTGCCAGCAGGGCCGGGCCATTTGAGTCACCCCTCCACTTT